This TCR beta chain was identified during a study of CD8 T cells in Susac syndrome. Random-hexamer reverse transcription was applied to roughly 0.5 to 1 ug RNA. TCRdb re-called the immunoSEQ multiplex PCR reads with MiXCR, one entry per CDR3 protein. The sample lists about 150,000 distinct CDR3 sequences, roughly 94% occurring once. The sequenced target, TCR beta, came from blood CD8+ and CD4+ T cells. Stable or active relapsing-remitting multiple sclerosis, untreated and meeting revised McDonald criteria, defined the controls. The CDR3 contains 16 residues. The V gene's germline CDR1 is SSHAT and CDR2 FNYEAQ (reference sequence). On this clonotype: A junction end diverges from the germline sequence, so it may reflect a read error.

This clonotype was sampled from a human donor with multiple sclerosis. The chain links TRBV7-7 to TRBJ2-5; perhaps TRBD2 as D (6 bases). Sequences were obtained from CD8+ T cells from PBMCs. CDR3 coding DNA: TGTGCTAGCAGCTTGGAGGGACCCAGGGCGTGGGAGACCCAGTACTTC. Translating it yields CASSLEGPRAWETQYF.